This TCR beta chain was found in a study of T cell responses to AZD1222 COVID-19 vaccine. Findings and caveats of the study: Regions left unmutated in variants are reportedly the target of nearly half of spike-specific TCRs.

Of note for this clone: Its antigen is undetermined.

Using immunoSEQ multiplex PCR, the repertoire was profiled, and TCRdb retains in-frame clones only, with some absent. Here the sample spans more than 40,000 clones, roughly 87% being singletons. CDR1 MNHNY and CDR2 SVGAGI come from the germline V gene (reference sequence). CDR3 size: 14 residues. V lost 4 bases to trimming and J lost 5 bases; unmatched junction nucleotides: 7. The sequence derives from an adult who received the AZD1222 COVID-19 vaccine. The chain uses TRBV6-6 and TRBJ2-7, with 8 bases matching TRBD1. The specimen comprised peripheral blood, sampled 28 days after the second AZD1222 dose. CDR3 residues: CASSSFQGANEQYF. Written as DNA, the CDR3 is TGTGCCAGCAGTTCCTTCCAGGGGGCGAACGAGCAGTACTTC.